This T cell receptor (beta chain) was identified during a study of T cell responses to AZD1222 COVID-19 vaccine. Trimming cost V 3 bases and J 10 bases; bases outside gene matches: 7. This CDR3 comprises 15 residues. Germline V gene data show CDR1 as DFQATT and CDR2 as SNEGSKA (reference sequence). Data came from immunoSEQ multiplex PCR; TCRdb stores just in-frame clones and leaves some out. The data hold around 250,000 clones, with over 85% observed a single time. Sequenced material: peripheral blood, taken on day 0 of AZD1222 vaccination. This receptor was taken from an adult in good health. The chain has TRBV20-1 and TRBJ2-1, with 15 bases aligning to TRBD2. The CDR3 here is CSASGTSGRKWEQFF. The DNA for the CDR3 is TGCAGTGCTAGTGGGACTAGCGGGAGGAAATGGGAGCAGTTCTTC.